The clone carrying this TCR beta chain was counted a few times. Its antigen is as yet unknown. The entry originates in a study of T-cell memory formation after mild COVID-19. The CDR3 sequence is 15 residues long. CDR1 is MGHRA and CDR2 is YSYEKL in the germline V gene. Between the trimmed V and J ends, which lost 0 bases and 0 bases, there was a span of 8 bases. Notes on the study in general: CD4+ contracting clones were mainly CM and EM; CD8+ ones, EMRA.

TCRdb ran MiXCR on the 5' RACE reads and lists one entry per CDR3 protein. The sample lists 550,000 to 700,000 distinct CDR3 sequences, 15% to 20% occurring once. The TCR originated in an adult woman who had mild COVID-19 (a few samples of this study predate the infection). Cell type and time point are not known. Sample: PBMCs or a T cell subset sorted from them (not recorded which). The rearrangement joins TRBV4-1 to TRBJ1-1; the D gene is possibly TRBD1 (5 bases). The CDR3 here is CASSQERGMNTEAFF. The CDR3 DNA reads TGCGCCAGCAGCCAAGAAAGGGGTATGAACACTGAAGCTTTCTTT.